This is a list of T cell receptor beta chains from one sample in a study of cytomegalovirus exposure and HLA in healthy donors. Here immunoSEQ multiplex PCR was the method, and the copy in TCRdb shows in-frame clones only, minus some. The table records approximately 170,000 clones, just over 75% of them present only once. The sample taken for sequencing was PBMCs. The source is a woman aged 25-40 years in good health and CMV-seropositive. Each CDR3 is given with its conserved first and last residue. Each record gives: CDR3 protein, CDR3 DNA, V gene, clone size, D gene, J gene, CDR3 length. The D gene is left open where the match is weak. A row's size may be missing; if present it is once, few, many or a size class.

CDR3aa: CASSFLRNQPQHF
CDR3nt: TGTGCCAGCAGCTTTTTGAGGAACCAGCCCCAGCATTTT
v_gene: TRBV7-2
abundance: once
d_gene: NA
j_gene: TRBJ1-5
len: 13

CDR3aa: CASSKSNYRGAGETQYF
CDR3nt: TGTGCCAGCAGCAAATCCAATTACAGGGGCGCGGGAGAGACCCAGTACTTC
v_gene: TRBV21-1
abundance: NA
d_gene: NA
j_gene: TRBJ2-5
len: 17

CDR3aa: CASSQVHSSAGGPYEQYF
CDR3nt: TGCGCCAGCAGCCAAGTTCATTCATCCGCGGGGGGACCATACGAGCAGTACTTC
v_gene: TRBV4-1
abundance: NA
d_gene: TRBD2
j_gene: TRBJ2-7
len: 18

CDR3aa: CASSPTGSYNEQFF
CDR3nt: TGTGCCAGCAGCCCTACAGGGTCCTACAATGAGCAGTTCTTC
v_gene: TRBV6-5
abundance: NA
d_gene: NA
j_gene: TRBJ2-1
len: 14

CDR3aa: CASSRLGGSSTGELFF
CDR3nt: TGTGCCAGCAGCCGACTGGGAGGGTCGAGCACCGGGGAGCTGTTTTTT
v_gene: TRBV7-6
abundance: NA
d_gene: TRBD2
j_gene: TRBJ2-2
len: 16

CDR3aa: CASSVEGQSTDTQYF
CDR3nt: TGTGCCAGCAGCGTAGAGGGACAAAGCACAGATACGCAGTATTTT
v_gene: TRBV9
abundance: NA
d_gene: NA
j_gene: TRBJ2-3
len: 15

CDR3aa: CASIRGAGSNYGYTF
CDR3nt: TGTGCCAGTATTCGGGGGGCAGGGTCTAACTATGGCTACACCTTC
v_gene: TRBV19
abundance: NA
d_gene: NA
j_gene: TRBJ1-2
len: 15

CDR3aa: CASSSIENQPQHF
CDR3nt: TGTGCCAGCAGTTCCATAGAAAATCAGCCCCAGCATTTT
v_gene: TRBV27
abundance: NA
d_gene: NA
j_gene: TRBJ1-5
len: 13

CDR3aa: CASTPQGELGTYSPLHF
CDR3nt: TGTGCCAGCACCCCTCAGGGGGAGTTGGGAACATATTCACCCCTCCACTTT
v_gene: TRBV7-9
abundance: few
d_gene: TRBD1
j_gene: TRBJ1-6
len: 17

CDR3aa: CAWSVPVSFSGNTIYF
CDR3nt: TGTGCCTGGAGTGTACCGGTCTCCTTCTCTGGAAACACCATATATTTT
v_gene: TRBV30
abundance: once
d_gene: NA
j_gene: TRBJ1-3
len: 16

CDR3aa: CASSQDPARSMNTEAFF
CDR3nt: TGCGCCAGCAGCCAAGATCCCGCTCGGAGTATGAACACTGAAGCTTTCTTT
v_gene: TRBV4-1
abundance: few
d_gene: NA
j_gene: TRBJ1-1
len: 17

CDR3aa: CASRPLTTYNEQFF
CDR3nt: TGTGCCAGCAGGCCGCTAACGACCTACAATGAGCAGTTCTTC
v_gene: TRBV6-5
abundance: NA
d_gene: NA
j_gene: TRBJ2-1
len: 14

CDR3aa: CASSSRGTEAFF
CDR3nt: TGTGCCAGCAGCTCCAGGGGTACTGAAGCTTTCTTT
v_gene: TRBV7-9
abundance: NA
d_gene: NA
j_gene: TRBJ1-1
len: 12

CDR3aa: CASSWDRGNSPLHF
CDR3nt: TGTGCCAGCAGCTGGGACAGGGGTAATTCACCCCTCCACTTT
v_gene: TRBV7-2
abundance: NA
d_gene: TRBD1
j_gene: TRBJ1-6
len: 14

CDR3aa: CASWKGFGGGSYNEQFF
CDR3nt: TGTGCCAGTTGGAAAGGTTTCGGCGGGGGGTCCTACAATGAGCAGTTCTTC
v_gene: TRBV5-3
abundance: NA
d_gene: TRBD2
j_gene: TRBJ2-1
len: 17

CDR3aa: CASSFDSYTGELFF
CDR3nt: TGCGCCAGCAGCTTTGACAGTTACACCGGGGAGCTGTTTTTT
v_gene: TRBV5-1
abundance: NA
d_gene: NA
j_gene: TRBJ2-2
len: 14

CDR3aa: CASSKSSGNTIYF
CDR3nt: TGTGCCAGCAGCAAGAGTTCTGGAAACACCATATATTTT
v_gene: TRBV7-9
abundance: NA
d_gene: NA
j_gene: TRBJ1-3
len: 13

CDR3aa: CASSWARGYEQYF
CDR3nt: TGTGCCAGCAGCTGGGCCCGGGGCTACGAGCAGTACTTC
v_gene: TRBV5-6
abundance: NA
d_gene: NA
j_gene: TRBJ2-7
len: 13

CDR3aa: CASSDHGGNSPLHF
CDR3nt: TGTGCCAGCAGCGACCATGGGGGCAATTCACCCCTCCACTTT
v_gene: TRBV6-1
abundance: once
d_gene: NA
j_gene: TRBJ1-6
len: 14

CDR3aa: CASSLGGGHKNTEAFF
CDR3nt: TGTGCCAGCAGCTTGGGGGGAGGTCACAAGAACACTGAAGCTTTCTTT
v_gene: TRBV5-4
abundance: NA
d_gene: NA
j_gene: TRBJ1-1
len: 16

CDR3aa: CASGGQGTTNYGYTF
CDR3nt: TGTGCCAGCGGAGGACAGGGGACGACTAACTATGGCTACACCTTC
v_gene: TRBV28
abundance: NA
d_gene: TRBD1
j_gene: TRBJ1-2
len: 15

CDR3aa: CASESAYEQYF
CDR3nt: TGTGCCAGCGAGTCTGCCTACGAGCAGTACTTC
v_gene: TRBV7-9
abundance: NA
d_gene: NA
j_gene: TRBJ2-7
len: 11

CDR3aa: CASTLGTGDGYTF
CDR3nt: TGTGCCAGCACCCTAGGGACAGGGGATGGCTACACCTTC
v_gene: TRBV28
abundance: NA
d_gene: TRBD1
j_gene: TRBJ1-2
len: 13

CDR3aa: CASSLVGGAPYEQYF
CDR3nt: TGTGCCAGCAGCTTAGTAGGAGGAGCCCCCTACGAGCAGTACTTC
v_gene: TRBV7-9
abundance: NA
d_gene: NA
j_gene: TRBJ2-7
len: 15

CDR3aa: CASSGTGAQSYEQYF
CDR3nt: TGTGCCAGCTCCGGGACAGGGGCTCAATCCTACGAGCAGTACTTC
v_gene: TRBV18
abundance: few
d_gene: TRBD1
j_gene: TRBJ2-7
len: 15

CDR3aa: CASSLGQKNTEAFF
CDR3nt: TGCGCCAGCAGCTTGGGACAGAAGAACACTGAAGCTTTCTTT
v_gene: TRBV5-1
abundance: NA
d_gene: NA
j_gene: TRBJ1-1
len: 14

CDR3aa: CSVGQGINQPQHF
CDR3nt: TGCAGCGTGGGACAGGGGATCAATCAGCCCCAGCATTTT
v_gene: TRBV29-1
abundance: NA
d_gene: TRBD1
j_gene: TRBJ1-5
len: 13

CDR3aa: CASSLGGSGFNEQYF
CDR3nt: TGTGCCAGCAGCTTAGGAGGTTCAGGGTTCAACGAGCAGTACTTC
v_gene: TRBV7-2
abundance: NA
d_gene: NA
j_gene: TRBJ2-7
len: 15

CDR3aa: CASSAGTDTHGYTF
CDR3nt: TGCGCCAGCAGCGCGGGGACAGACACTCATGGCTACACCTTC
v_gene: TRBV5-1
abundance: NA
d_gene: TRBD1
j_gene: TRBJ1-2
len: 14

CDR3aa: CASSPQAGSEQYF
CDR3nt: TGTGCCAGCAGTCCCCAGGCGGGGTCCGAGCAGTACTTC
v_gene: TRBV27
abundance: NA
d_gene: NA
j_gene: TRBJ2-7
len: 13

CDR3aa: CSGRYRGTRGKTYNEQFF
CDR3nt: TGCAGCGGTAGATACAGGGGTACACGGGGTAAAACCTACAATGAGCAGTTCTTC
v_gene: TRBV29-1
abundance: NA
d_gene: TRBD1
j_gene: TRBJ2-1
len: 18

CDR3aa: CASSNPSGGDTQYF
CDR3nt: TGTGCCAGCAGCAATCCTAGCGGGGGGGATACGCAGTATTTT
v_gene: TRBV11-2
abundance: NA
d_gene: TRBD2
j_gene: TRBJ2-3
len: 14

CDR3aa: CASSLLRANGYTF
CDR3nt: TGTGCCAGCAGTTTGCTCAGGGCAAATGGCTACACCTTC
v_gene: TRBV28
abundance: NA
d_gene: NA
j_gene: TRBJ1-2
len: 13

CDR3aa: CASSHNRGITF
CDR3nt: TGTGCCAGCAGTCATAACAGGGGGATAACATTT
v_gene: TRBV14
abundance: few
d_gene: TRBD1
j_gene: TRBJ1-1
len: 11

CDR3aa: CASSSWRNQPQHF
CDR3nt: TGTGCCAGCAGTAGCTGGCGGAATCAGCCCCAGCATTTT
v_gene: TRBV6-5
abundance: NA
d_gene: NA
j_gene: TRBJ1-5
len: 13

CDR3aa: CAWTNPGLTNTGELFF
CDR3nt: TGTGCCTGGACCAACCCGGGACTAACTAACACCGGGGAGCTGTTTTTT
v_gene: TRBV30
abundance: once
d_gene: TRBD2
j_gene: TRBJ2-2
len: 16

CDR3aa: CASSLGLGQGSSYNEQFF
CDR3nt: TGTGCCAGCAGCTTGGGCTTGGGGCAGGGGAGCTCCTACAATGAGCAGTTCTTC
v_gene: TRBV7-9
abundance: NA
d_gene: NA
j_gene: TRBJ2-1
len: 18

CDR3aa: CAILRDLGYGYTF
CDR3nt: TGTGCCATCCTCAGAGATCTAGGCTATGGCTACACCTTC
v_gene: TRBV10-3
abundance: few
d_gene: NA
j_gene: TRBJ1-2
len: 13

CDR3aa: CASSPRNTGFESPLHF
CDR3nt: TGCGCCAGCAGCCCACGGAACACAGGGTTTGAGTCACCCCTCCACTTT
v_gene: TRBV5-1
abundance: once
d_gene: NA
j_gene: TRBJ1-6
len: 16

CDR3aa: CSVYRTGYTF
CDR3nt: TGCAGCGTCTACAGGACTGGCTACACCTTC
v_gene: TRBV29-1
abundance: NA
d_gene: NA
j_gene: TRBJ1-2
len: 10

CDR3aa: CASSVGGQAYEQYF
CDR3nt: TGTGCCAGCAGCGTAGGCGGACAGGCCTACGAGCAGTACTTC
v_gene: TRBV9
abundance: NA
d_gene: TRBD1
j_gene: TRBJ2-7
len: 14

CDR3aa: CASSQAEGTGSRGANVLTF
CDR3nt: TGTGCCAGCAGCCAAGCGGAGGGGACAGGGTCGCGTGGGGCCAACGTCCTGACTTTC
v_gene: TRBV4-2
abundance: NA
d_gene: TRBD1
j_gene: TRBJ2-6
len: 19

CDR3aa: CASSVGAGAGELFF
CDR3nt: TGTGCCAGCAGCGTAGGAGCGGGGGCCGGGGAGCTGTTTTTT
v_gene: TRBV9
abundance: NA
d_gene: TRBD2
j_gene: TRBJ2-2
len: 14

CDR3aa: CASRIAGTGVIWGEQFF
CDR3nt: TGTGCCAGCAGAATAGCCGGGACAGGGGTGATTTGGGGTGAGCAGTTCTTC
v_gene: TRBV5-8
abundance: once
d_gene: TRBD1
j_gene: TRBJ2-1
len: 17

CDR3aa: CSAGAGDTQYF
CDR3nt: TGCAGCGCTGGGGCTGGAGATACGCAGTATTTT
v_gene: TRBV29-1
abundance: NA
d_gene: NA
j_gene: TRBJ2-3
len: 11

CDR3aa: CASSWTGGEPQHF
CDR3nt: TGTGCCAGCAGCTGGACAGGGGGGGAGCCCCAGCATTTT
v_gene: TRBV7-9
abundance: NA
d_gene: TRBD1
j_gene: TRBJ1-5
len: 13

CDR3aa: CASSRDSFSYEQYF
CDR3nt: TGTGCCAGCAGCCGGGACTCCTTCAGCTACGAGCAGTACTTC
v_gene: TRBV7-2
abundance: NA
d_gene: NA
j_gene: TRBJ2-7
len: 14

CDR3aa: CAISERSTEAFF
CDR3nt: TGTGCCATCAGTGAAAGGAGCACTGAAGCTTTCTTT
v_gene: TRBV10-3
abundance: NA
d_gene: NA
j_gene: TRBJ1-1
len: 12

CDR3aa: CASSRGLMGEAFF
CDR3nt: TGTGCCAGCAGCAGGGGTTTAATGGGTGAAGCTTTCTTT
v_gene: TRBV2
abundance: NA
d_gene: NA
j_gene: TRBJ1-1
len: 13

CDR3aa: CASSLGQITDTQYF
CDR3nt: TGTGCCAGCAGCTTGGGGCAGATCACAGATACGCAGTATTTT
v_gene: TRBV5-4
abundance: NA
d_gene: NA
j_gene: TRBJ2-3
len: 14

CDR3aa: CASSLSVLRTGELFF
CDR3nt: TGTGCCAGCAGCTTGAGCGTCCTCCGCACCGGGGAGCTGTTTTTT
v_gene: TRBV5-4
abundance: NA
d_gene: NA
j_gene: TRBJ2-2
len: 15